Detailed here is one T cell receptor (beta chain). Antigen specificity is unknown. PCR primers comprised 60 Vbeta and 13 Jbeta primers. The table came from immunoSEQ multiplex PCR; TCRdb's copy has only in-frame clones and leaves some out. This table holds 150,000 to 200,000 clones, more than 75% found once. This record belongs to a study of cytomegalovirus exposure and HLA in healthy donors. This cohort consisted of healthy bone marrow donors. V lost 5 bases, J lost 1 base, and 15 bases lay in between. The germline V gene has CDR1 LNHNV and CDR2 YYDKDF (reference sequence). The CDR3 is made up of 16 amino acids. Whole-study findings and limits: Usually a TCR sequence was rare, but some public TCRs were found in many donors.

The V and J genes are TRBV15 and TRBJ2-1; tentative D call: TRBD2 (6 bases). Sequenced: PBMCs. This clonotype was sampled from a girl under three years old in good health and CMV-seronegative. CDR3 sequence reads: CATSGSTRRSYNEQFF. In DNA, the CDR3 is TGTGCCACCAGCGGATCGACTAGGCGGTCCTACAATGAGCAGTTCTTC.